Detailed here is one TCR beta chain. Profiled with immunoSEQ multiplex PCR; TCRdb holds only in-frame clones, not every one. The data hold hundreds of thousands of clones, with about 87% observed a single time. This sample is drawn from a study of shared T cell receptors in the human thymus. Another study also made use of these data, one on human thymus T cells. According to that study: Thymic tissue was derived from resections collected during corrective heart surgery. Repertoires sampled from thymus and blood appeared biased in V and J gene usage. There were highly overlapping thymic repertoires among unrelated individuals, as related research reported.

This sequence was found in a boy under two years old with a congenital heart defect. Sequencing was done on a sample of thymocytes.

The CDR3: CASSSFKDRGNTEAFF. CDR3 nucleotide sequence: TGTGCCAGCAGTTCGTTCAAGGACAGGGGGAACACTGAAGCTTTCTTT. The chain employs TRBV6-5 and TRBJ1-1; 9 nucleotides match TRBD1. Germline V gene sequence: CDR1 MNHEY, CDR2 SVGAGI. CDR3 size: 16 residues. With V trimmed by 4 bases and J by 1 base, 7 bases remained unmatched.